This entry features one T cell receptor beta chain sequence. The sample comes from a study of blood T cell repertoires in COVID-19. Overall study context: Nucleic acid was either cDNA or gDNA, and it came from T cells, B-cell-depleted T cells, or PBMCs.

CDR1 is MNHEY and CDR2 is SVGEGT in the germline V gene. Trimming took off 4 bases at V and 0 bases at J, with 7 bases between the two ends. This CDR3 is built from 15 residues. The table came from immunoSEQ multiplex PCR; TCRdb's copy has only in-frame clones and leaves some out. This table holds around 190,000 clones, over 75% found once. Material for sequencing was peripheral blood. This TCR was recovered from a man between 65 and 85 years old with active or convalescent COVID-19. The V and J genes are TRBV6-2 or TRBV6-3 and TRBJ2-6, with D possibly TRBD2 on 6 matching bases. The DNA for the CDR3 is TGTGCCAGCAGTTGGAGGGACTCTGGGGCCAACGTCCTGACTTTC. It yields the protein CASSWRDSGANVLTF.